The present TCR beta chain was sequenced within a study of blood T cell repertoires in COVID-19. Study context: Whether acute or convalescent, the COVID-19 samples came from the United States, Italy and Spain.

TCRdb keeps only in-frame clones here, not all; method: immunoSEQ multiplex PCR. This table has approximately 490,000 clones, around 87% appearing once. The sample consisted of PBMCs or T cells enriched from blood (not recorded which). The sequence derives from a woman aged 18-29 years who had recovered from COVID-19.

CDR3: CASSFQGAGNTIYF. The CDR3, as DNA: TGTGCCAGCAGCTTCCAGGGGGCCGGAAACACCATATATTTT. The J gene is TRBJ1-3, the V gene TRBV7-9; TRBD1 aligns across 8 bases. This CDR3 region has 14 residues. V dropped 3 bases and J dropped 4; count of bases not matched to a gene: 2. Germline lookup yields CDR1 SEHNR and CDR2 FQNEAQ (reference sequence). Full variable domain (rest looked up from reference TRBV7-9 and TRBJ1-3): DTGVSQNPRHKITKRGQNVTFRCDPISEHNRLYWYRQTLGQGPEFLTYFQNEAQLEKSRLLSDRFSAERPKGSFSTLEIQRTEQGDSAMYLCASSFQGAGNTIYFGEGSWLTVV.